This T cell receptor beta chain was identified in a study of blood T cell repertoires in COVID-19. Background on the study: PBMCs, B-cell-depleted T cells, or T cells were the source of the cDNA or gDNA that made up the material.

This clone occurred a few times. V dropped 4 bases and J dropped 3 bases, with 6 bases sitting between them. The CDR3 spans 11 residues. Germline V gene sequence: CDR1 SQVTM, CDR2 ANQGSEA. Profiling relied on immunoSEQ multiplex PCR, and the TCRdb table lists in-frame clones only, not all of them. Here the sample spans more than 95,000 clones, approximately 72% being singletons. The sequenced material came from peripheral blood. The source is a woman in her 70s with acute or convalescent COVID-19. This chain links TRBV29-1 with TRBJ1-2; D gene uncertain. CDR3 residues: CSVGGDYGYTF. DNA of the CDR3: TGCAGCGTTGGGGGAGACTATGGCTACACCTTC. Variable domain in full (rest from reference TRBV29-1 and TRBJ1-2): SAVISQKPSRDICQRGTSLTIQCQVDSQVTMMFWYRQQPGQSLTLIATANQGSEATYESGFVIDKFPISRPNLTFSTLTVSNMSPEDSSIYLCSVGGDYGYTFGSGTRLTVV.